This is a list of T cell receptor beta chains from one sample in a study of memory CD8 T cells in hepatitis C reinfection. The protocol was immunoSEQ multiplex PCR, while the TCRdb copy is restricted to in-frame clones and leaves out a portion. In the table there are under 60,000 clones, over 85% of which are singletons. The sequenced sample consisted of naive CD8+ T cells sorted from blood. The receptors stem from a man in his late teens or twenties with hepatitis C virus infection. CDR3s include the opening cysteine and the closing phenylalanine or tryptophan. The order of the fields is CDR3 length, D gene, clone size, V gene, J gene, CDR3 protein, CDR3 DNA. A D gene is named only where the DNA matches it firmly. Some rows have no size entry. The others give once, few or many, or a class for an expanded clone.

len: 16
d_gene: -
abundance: -
v_gene: TRBV5-6
j_gene: TRBJ1-5
CDR3aa: CASSSQGWEGGQPQHF
CDR3nt: TGTGCCAGCAGCTCCCAAGGTTGGGAGGGGGGACAGCCCCAGCATTTT

len: 15
d_gene: TRBD2
abundance: once
v_gene: TRBV19
j_gene: TRBJ2-1
CDR3aa: CASSIGAAGGNEQFF
CDR3nt: TGTGCCAGTAGTATTGGGGCAGCGGGAGGGAATGAGCAGTTCTTC

len: 14
d_gene: -
abundance: -
v_gene: TRBV28
j_gene: TRBJ2-7
CDR3aa: CASSQAPFSYEQYF
CDR3nt: TGTGCCAGCAGTCAAGCGCCTTTCTCCTACGAGCAGTACTTC

len: 14
d_gene: TRBD2
abundance: few
v_gene: TRBV2
j_gene: TRBJ2-7
CDR3aa: CAFGKAGGDLGQYF
CDR3nt: TGTGCCTTCGGAAAAGCGGGAGGGGACTTAGGGCAGTACTTC

len: 16
d_gene: TRBD1
abundance: -
v_gene: TRBV4-3
j_gene: TRBJ1-4
CDR3aa: CASSQKTGAYNEKLFF
CDR3nt: TGCGCCAGCAGCCAAAAGACAGGGGCGTATAATGAAAAACTGTTTTTT

len: 13
d_gene: -
abundance: -
v_gene: TRBV21-1
j_gene: TRBJ1-1
CDR3aa: CASTSRGATEAFF
CDR3nt: TGTGCCAGCACCTCGCGGGGGGCCACTGAAGCTTTCTTT

len: 20
d_gene: TRBD2
abundance: -
v_gene: TRBV27
j_gene: TRBJ2-3
CDR3aa: CASSLVAGQPPLKPGDTQYF
CDR3nt: TGTGCCAGCAGTTTAGTAGCGGGACAACCCCCGTTAAAGCCGGGAGATACGCAGTATTTT

len: 17
d_gene: TRBD1
abundance: -
v_gene: TRBV10-2
j_gene: TRBJ1-5
CDR3aa: CASSESWPGQGNQPQHF
CDR3nt: TGCGCCAGCAGTGAGTCTTGGCCGGGACAGGGCAATCAGCCCCAGCATTTT

len: 15
d_gene: TRBD2
abundance: -
v_gene: TRBV28
j_gene: TRBJ2-3
CDR3aa: CVSRKGGRPSDTQYF
CDR3nt: TGTGTCAGCAGAAAGGGCGGGAGACCGTCAGATACGCAGTATTTT

len: 15
d_gene: TRBD2
abundance: -
v_gene: TRBV19
j_gene: TRBJ2-2
CDR3aa: CASSLAGTNTGELFF
CDR3nt: TGTGCCAGCTCACTAGCGGGAACGAACACCGGGGAGCTGTTTTTT

len: 13
d_gene: -
abundance: -
v_gene: TRBV19
j_gene: TRBJ2-1
CDR3aa: CASSIDVAGEQFF
CDR3nt: TGTGCCAGTAGTATAGATGTTGCGGGGGAGCAGTTCTTC

len: 16
d_gene: TRBD1
abundance: -
v_gene: TRBV28
j_gene: TRBJ2-2
CDR3aa: CAGSPIPTGRTGELFF
CDR3nt: TGTGCCGGCAGCCCTATACCGACAGGGCGTACCGGGGAGCTGTTTTTT

len: 14
d_gene: -
abundance: -
v_gene: TRBV6-5
j_gene: TRBJ2-5
CDR3aa: CASSSRGIQETQYF
CDR3nt: TGTGCCAGCAGTTCAAGGGGGATCCAAGAGACCCAGTACTTC

len: 15
d_gene: TRBD1
abundance: -
v_gene: TRBV6-5
j_gene: TRBJ2-1
CDR3aa: CASSTSGTGGVEQFF
CDR3nt: TGTGCCAGCAGTACTTCCGGGACAGGGGGCGTTGAGCAGTTCTTC

len: 12
d_gene: -
abundance: -
v_gene: TRBV5-5
j_gene: TRBJ2-3
CDR3aa: CASNEVADTQYF
CDR3nt: TGTGCCAGCAACGAGGTCGCAGATACGCAGTATTTT

len: 12
d_gene: -
abundance: once
v_gene: TRBV7-9
j_gene: TRBJ2-7
CDR3aa: CASTVGSYEQYF
CDR3nt: TGTGCCAGCACCGTCGGGTCCTACGAGCAGTACTTC

len: 16
d_gene: -
abundance: -
v_gene: TRBV27
j_gene: TRBJ1-5
CDR3aa: CASSIGGSEQNQPQHF
CDR3nt: TGTGCCAGCAGTATCGGGGGGTCTGAGCAGAATCAGCCCCAGCATTTT

len: 16
d_gene: TRBD1
abundance: -
v_gene: TRBV19
j_gene: TRBJ1-2
CDR3aa: CASSISGTGTSYGYTF
CDR3nt: TGTGCCAGTAGTATTTCCGGGACAGGGACTAGCTATGGCTACACCTTC

len: 12
d_gene: -
abundance: -
v_gene: TRBV29-1
j_gene: TRBJ1-2
CDR3aa: CSVVVTGHGYTF
CDR3nt: TGCAGCGTTGTGGTTACAGGCCATGGCTACACCTTC

len: 16
d_gene: -
abundance: -
v_gene: TRBV27
j_gene: TRBJ1-6
CDR3aa: CASSLFSGLTNSPLHF
CDR3nt: TGTGCCAGCAGTTTATTTTCAGGACTGACCAATTCACCCCTCCACTTT

len: 15
d_gene: TRBD1
abundance: once
v_gene: TRBV4-2
j_gene: TRBJ2-7
CDR3aa: CASSQDQGDSYEQYF
CDR3nt: TGTGCCAGCAGCCAAGATCAGGGGGACTCCTACGAGCAGTACTTC

len: 15
d_gene: TRBD2
abundance: -
v_gene: TRBV2
j_gene: TRBJ2-5
CDR3aa: CASGTSGGLRETQYF
CDR3nt: TGTGCCAGCGGGACTAGCGGGGGCCTCCGGGAGACCCAGTACTTC

len: 12
d_gene: -
abundance: -
v_gene: TRBV29-1
j_gene: TRBJ2-1
CDR3aa: CSAEHRENEQFF
CDR3nt: TGCAGCGCCGAGCACAGGGAGAATGAGCAGTTCTTC

len: 15
d_gene: -
abundance: -
v_gene: TRBV27
j_gene: TRBJ2-2
CDR3aa: CASSQGGGAVGELFF
CDR3nt: TGTGCCAGCAGTCAAGGGGGAGGGGCGGTCGGGGAGCTGTTTTTT

len: 16
d_gene: TRBD2
abundance: -
v_gene: TRBV30
j_gene: TRBJ2-3
CDR3aa: CAWSVASSGGLHTQYF
CDR3nt: TGTGCCTGGAGTGTTGCGTCTAGCGGGGGGTTACATACGCAGTATTTT

len: 15
d_gene: TRBD2
abundance: -
v_gene: TRBV9
j_gene: TRBJ2-7
CDR3aa: CASSVGGLLYDEQYF
CDR3nt: TGTGCCAGCAGCGTAGGGGGACTACTCTACGACGAGCAGTACTTC

len: 20
d_gene: TRBD2
abundance: -
v_gene: TRBV9
j_gene: TRBJ2-2
CDR3aa: CASSVGGAGGGDLDTGELFF
CDR3nt: TGTGCCAGCAGCGTGGGGGGCGCGGGGGGAGGTGATTTGGACACCGGGGAGCTGTTTTTT

len: 18
d_gene: -
abundance: -
v_gene: TRBV5-1
j_gene: TRBJ2-2
CDR3aa: CASSLPAETSSSTGELFF
CDR3nt: TGCGCCAGCAGCTTGCCAGCGGAGACCTCCTCGAGCACCGGGGAGCTGTTTTTT

len: 11
d_gene: -
abundance: -
v_gene: TRBV7-9
j_gene: TRBJ2-1
CDR3aa: CASSGGFEQFF
CDR3nt: TGTGCCAGCAGCGGGGGGTTTGAGCAGTTCTTC

len: 15
d_gene: TRBD1
abundance: -
v_gene: TRBV7-7
j_gene: TRBJ1-1
CDR3aa: CASSPWTGENTEAFF
CDR3nt: TGTGCTAGCAGCCCCTGGACAGGGGAGAACACTGAAGCTTTCTTT

len: 15
d_gene: TRBD1
abundance: -
v_gene: TRBV7-9
j_gene: TRBJ2-1
CDR3aa: CASSTNRGRWNEQFF
CDR3nt: TGTGCCAGCAGCACTAACAGGGGGCGGTGGAATGAGCAGTTCTTC

len: 13
d_gene: -
abundance: -
v_gene: TRBV5-1
j_gene: TRBJ1-1
CDR3aa: CASSLGGDTEAFF
CDR3nt: TGCGCCAGCAGCTTGGGGGGAGATACTGAAGCTTTCTTT

len: 14
d_gene: TRBD1
abundance: -
v_gene: TRBV5-1
j_gene: TRBJ2-7
CDR3aa: CASSLGQGLYEQYF
CDR3nt: TGCGCCAGCAGCTTGGGACAGGGGCTGTACGAGCAGTACTTC

len: 18
d_gene: TRBD2
abundance: -
v_gene: TRBV5-1
j_gene: TRBJ2-1
CDR3aa: CASRGASGGLSSYNEQFF
CDR3nt: TGCGCCAGCAGAGGGGCTAGCGGGGGCCTGAGCTCCTACAATGAGCAGTTCTTC

len: 15
d_gene: -
abundance: few
v_gene: TRBV4-1
j_gene: TRBJ1-1
CDR3aa: CASSQVQSMNTEAFF
CDR3nt: TGCGCCAGCAGCCAAGTACAGTCCATGAACACTGAAGCTTTCTTT

len: 15
d_gene: TRBD2
abundance: -
v_gene: TRBV28
j_gene: TRBJ2-1
CDR3aa: CASSFGGDLYNEQFF
CDR3nt: TGTGCCAGCAGTTTCGGGGGGGATTTATACAATGAGCAGTTCTTC

len: 15
d_gene: -
abundance: -
v_gene: TRBV6-5
j_gene: TRBJ2-4
CDR3aa: CATRYTTTGQSIQYF
CDR3nt: TGTGCCACTCGCTACACGACGACGGGTCAAAGCATTCAGTACTTC

len: 16
d_gene: TRBD2
abundance: -
v_gene: TRBV7-2
j_gene: TRBJ2-1
CDR3aa: CASSLSKRGGYNEQFF
CDR3nt: TGTGCCAGCAGCTTATCAAAGCGGGGGGGATACAATGAGCAGTTCTTC

len: 14
d_gene: TRBD2
abundance: -
v_gene: TRBV11-2
j_gene: TRBJ2-2
CDR3aa: CASSFPGGPGELFF
CDR3nt: TGTGCCAGCAGCTTTCCGGGGGGGCCCGGGGAGCTGTTTTTT

len: 16
d_gene: TRBD2
abundance: once
v_gene: TRBV19
j_gene: TRBJ2-2
CDR3aa: CASSPLAGQNTGELFF
CDR3nt: TGTGCCAGTAGTCCGCTAGCGGGGCAGAACACCGGGGAGCTGTTTTTT

len: 15
d_gene: TRBD1
abundance: -
v_gene: TRBV28
j_gene: TRBJ2-7
CDR3aa: CATNSHRGEKYEQYF
CDR3nt: TGTGCCACCAACTCCCACAGGGGTGAGAAGTACGAGCAGTACTTC

len: 13
d_gene: -
abundance: -
v_gene: TRBV19
j_gene: TRBJ1-5
CDR3aa: CASSIGPNQPQHF
CDR3nt: TGTGCCAGTAGTATAGGTCCGAATCAGCCCCAGCATTTT

len: 14
d_gene: -
abundance: -
v_gene: TRBV6-6
j_gene: TRBJ1-5
CDR3aa: CASSYGQVGQPQHF
CDR3nt: TGTGCCAGCAGTTACGGGCAGGTCGGTCAGCCCCAGCATTTT

len: 11
d_gene: -
abundance: few
v_gene: TRBV5-4
j_gene: TRBJ2-1
CDR3aa: CASWAGNEQFF
CDR3nt: TGTGCCAGCTGGGCGGGCAATGAGCAGTTCTTC

len: 16
d_gene: TRBD2
abundance: -
v_gene: TRBV27
j_gene: TRBJ2-1
CDR3aa: CASSSPQREGLNEQFF
CDR3nt: TGTGCCAGCAGTTCCCCCCAGCGGGAGGGCCTCAATGAGCAGTTCTTC